The clone carrying this T cell receptor (beta chain) has ten or more counts. The data were obtained in a study of Graves' ophthalmopathy and Graves' hyperthyroidism. Background on the study: Ahead of any treatment, peripheral blood was obtained at the initial diagnosis.

Ophthalmopathy-affected donors exhibited moderate-to-severe activity, CAS ≥3, NOSPECS ≥4, and duration under 3 months. RNA served as the template for amplifying TCR beta CDR3 regions. A first-round RT-PCR used HTBI primers, followed by a second-round multiplex PCR. TCRdb reprocessed the multiplex PCR reads with MiXCR, giving one entry per CDR3 protein. The sample gives hundreds of thousands of distinct CDR3 sequences, roughly 39% of which show up once; over 2.5% is in the top ten. Germline V gene data show CDR1 as SGHVS and CDR2 as FQNEAQ. CDR3 length: 15 residues. V shed 2 bases and J shed 7 bases, with 14 bases lying between them.

The sample comprised peripheral blood. The rearrangement joins TRBV7-8 to TRBJ1-4, with a weak D call TRBD1 (6 bases). This sequence was found in an adult man with Graves' ophthalmopathy. CDR3 region: CASSLRTVGGEKLFF. CDR3 bases: TGTGCCAGCAGCTTAAGGACAGTGGGCGGTGAAAAACTGTTTTTT.